This T cell receptor (beta chain) came from a study of identical twins (dated by TCRdb to the mid-2010s). In terms of the full investigation: TCR alpha and beta repertoires from monozygotic twins, unrelated adults of various ages and cord blood were deep-sequenced to test whether fetal clonotypes persist. To rule out contamination, the twin experiments were replicated at different times with different library preparation protocols. Overall study results and their limits: Because the same donors could not be followed over many years, conclusions were based on cross-sectional statistical analysis. A weaker excess of twin sharing was found in beta out-of-frame sequences because the signal-to-noise ratio was lowered by fewer shared sequences. Invariant T cells such as MAIT and iNKT could partly confound zero-insertion analyses, though diverse VJ usage argued against this for most clonotypes. Abundant cord blood beta clonotypes carried fewer insertions; young adult naive repertoires showed a weaker similar trend, while memory repertoires showed none. Out-of-frame TCR alpha sequences shared between twins showed an excess of low generation-probability sequences compared with coincidental sharing between unrelated individuals. In monozygotic twins, recombination models systematically underestimated out-of-frame TCR alpha sharing, but the models matched the sharing seen between unrelated individuals.

Libraries came from 5' RACE. Instrument used: Illumina HiSeq 2000. Template switching added a universal primer binding site, and the final cDNA carried a unique molecular identifier that allowed TCR cDNA molecules to be counted accurately. Specific primers in the conserved constant-segment region were used to synthesize first-strand cDNA for the TCR alpha and beta chains. To control for contamination, every cDNA library carried two barcodes: a SMART-Mk sample barcode plus Illumina barcodes. TruSeq adapter sequences along with Illumina sample barcodes were introduced in two successive PCR steps. Sequencing of the TCR alpha and beta cDNA libraries was done on the Illumina HiSeq platform using custom primers. In the authors' own workflow: Raw reads were processed with MiGEC to extract unique molecular identifiers, and MiXCR was used to determine CDR3 positions. For each individual, recombination models were inferred using an EM algorithm with the repgenHMM and IGoR tools. The analysis of shared clonotypes was done with the tcR package in R, with sharing normalized by the product of cloneset sizes. To study raw recombination free of thymic and clonal selection effects, out-of-frame nonproductive sequences were analyzed. Starting from the raw public reads, TCRdb applied fastp trimming at Q25, assembled clones with MiXCR and retained in-frame beta chains. Records with the same CDR3 protein are collapsed into one entry carrying the most frequent genes and DNA. TCRdb's processing, not the study's, gives the V and J calls here. Within this sample are fewer than 900,000 distinct CDR3 sequences, with 15% to 20% of them counted one time only. Around 12% of the sample rests with the top ten.

All donors were healthy Caucasians. Three pairs of female monozygotic twins, all aged roughly 18 to 29 years, were included in the twin cohort. Peripheral blood mononuclear cells were used as the source from which RNA for TCR libraries was isolated. In the case of this clonotype: The antigen it recognizes is unknown. No base-level quality is on record; no much larger clone is a single base apart.

V and J are truncated by 0 bases and 2 bases respectively, leaving an intervening sequence of 8 bases. The CDR3 sequence holds 14 residues, the cysteine and phenylalanine included. The sequence is cut down to CDR3 DNA, 42 bases in frame from base 1. Per the germline V gene, SGHRS is the CDR1 and YFSETQ is the CDR2. The sample was also reused in another study, on T cells expressing NK-cell markers. Looking at the second paper: TCR beta-chain repertoires were profiled in sorted CD3+CD56+NKG2C+, CD3+CD56+NKG2C- and CD3+CD56-NKG2C+ T-cell subsets from roughly eight donors. Of the eight sequenced donors, seven were found to be HCMV-seropositive and one was found to be HCMV-seronegative. To restrict sorting to alphabetaTCR-expressing T cells, an anti-gammadeltaTCR antibody was added in several experiments. In roughly 6 donors, the dominant CD3+CD56+NKG2C+ clonotypes were among the top 10 CD8+ clonotypes and accounted for roughly 1.0-7.0% of CD8+ T cells. Those dominant clonotypes were again the most abundant among CD3+CD56-NKG2C+ cells in a handful of donors, at about 25-60.1%. Whether the expanded NKG2C-expressing T cell clones were specific for HCMV antigens remained unclear. The eight sequenced donors were randomly selected healthy volunteers, three men and five women. To determine HCMV serostatus, a commercial ELISA kit was used to detect HCMV-specific IgG in serum. For about 6 donors, unsorted PBMC were also used to sequence bulk peripheral blood T-cell repertoires. MIGEC handled demultiplexing of the reads and grouping by UMI, while MiTCR was used to assemble and quantify clonotypes. Only TCR cDNA sequences supported by at least two reads were kept to exclude erroneous sequences. The tcR package was used for downstream repertoire analysis, and clonotypes were matched between fractions using CDR3 nucleotide sequence together with V segment. VDJmatch was used to annotate antigen specificity against VDJdb, with one amino acid substitution in CDR3 permitted.

The sequenced sample consisted of PBMCs. The sequence was obtained from a woman younger than 35 in good health. The sequence links TRBV5-1 to TRBJ1-2, with TRBD1 tentatively as D gene (5 bases match). Here the CDR3 is given as CASSLDGGNYGYTF. The sequence in DNA is TGCGCCAGCAGCTTGGACGGGGGAAACTATGGCTACACCTTC.